The next 30 T cell receptor beta chains were all read from a single sample in a study of CD8+CD57+ T cells in acquired aplastic anemia. According to the study, genomic DNA was the template for TCR beta VDJ and CDR3 profiling. One entry per CDR3 protein results from TCRdb running MiXCR on the reads. Of 450,000 to 600,000 distinct CDR3 sequences in the sample, around a third were seen once. Patients sequenced had flow cytometry evidence of CD8+CD57+ cell expansion. Material for sequencing was sorted CD4+, CD8+, or CD8+CD57+ T cells (not recorded which) from PBMCs. The receptors were gathered from a human donor with aplastic anemia.

This chain joins TRBV10-2 and TRBJ2-1; 8 nucleotides agree with TRBD2. The CDR3 is 15 amino acids. Germline V gene sequence: CDR1 WSHSY, CDR2 SAAADI. The junction had 5 bases not matched to a gene; V was cut back by 0 bases and J by 7 bases. The CDR3 sequence: CASSESAGDRNEQFF. The CDR3 bases are TGCGCCAGCAGTGAGTCAGCGGGAGACAGGAATGAGCAGTTCTTC.

In its sample, this clonotype was seen many times. This chain connects TRBV11-2 to TRBJ2-7; D is unclear. This CDR3 is 15 amino acids long. V was clipped by 4 bases and J by 6 bases, with 19 bases between them. Germline lookup yields CDR1 SGHAT and CDR2 FQNNGV. CDR3 residues: CASSSFGLPLSEQYF. CDR3 in DNA: TGTGCCAGCAGCTCTTTCGGCCTACCGCTCAGCGAGCAGTACTTC.

This chain joins TRBV2 and TRBJ1-5; D gene unclear. Looked up from germline, CDR1 is SNHLY and CDR2 is FYNNEI. Between the trimmed V and J ends, which lost 6 bases and 14 bases, there was a span of 14 bases. This CDR3 is 11 amino acids long. The CDR3 sequence is CASRGDGYEHF. The CDR3, as DNA: TGTGCCAGCAGGGGCGACGGCTACGAGCATTTT.

As to this clonotype: The junction departs from germline at one end; a sequencing error may be responsible. The chain is built from TRBV10-3 and TRBJ1-3, with D maybe TRBD1 (6 bases). This CDR3 is built from 12 residues. CDR1 and CDR2 (germline): ENHRY, SYGVKD. CDR3 bases: TGTGCCACAGGGGACTCTGGAAACACCATACATTTT. Translating it yields CATGDSGNTIHF.

The V and J genes are TRBV9 and TRBJ2-1, with D perhaps matching TRBD2 (5 bases). CDR1 is SGDLS, CDR2 YYNGEE, per germline. The CDR3 is 19 residues long. V was pared by 1 base and J by 1 base, with 21 bases between. The DNA of the CDR3 is TGTGCCAGCAGCGTATGGGCGGTTTCTGCGGGTCCATCCTACAATGAGCAGTTCTTC. It encodes CASSVWAVSAGPSYNEQFF.

The rearrangement uses TRBV5-4 and TRBJ1-2; D unresolved. The length of the CDR3 is 14 residues. Germline V gene sequence: CDR1 SGHNT, CDR2 YYREEE (reference sequence). V lost 6 bases to trimming and J lost 1 base, with 13 bases between them. The CDR3 coding sequence is TGTGCCAGCAACCCGGCCAGGATTAACTATGGCTACACCTTC. Its protein is CASNPARINYGYTF.

In this sample, this clonotype turned up a few times. The V and J genes are TRBV3-1 and TRBJ1-6, with TRBD1 matching 8 bases. The germline V gene has CDR1 LGHDT and CDR2 YNNKEL (reference sequence). The CDR3 is 14 amino acids. V dropped 2 bases and J dropped 8; count of bases not matched to a gene: 2. CDR3 sequence: CASSQSDRDSPLHF. CDR3 sequence (DNA): TGTGCCAGCAGCCAATCGGACAGGGATTCACCCCTCCACTTT.

The chain joins TRBV19 to TRBJ2-2, with no clear D. In germline, CDR1 is LNHDA, CDR2 SQIVND (reference sequence). This CDR3 is 14 amino acids long. Trimming stripped 9 bases from V and 4 bases from J, with 15 bases between. The CDR3 DNA follows: TGTGCCAGCAGTCCCGTCCCTAGCACCGGGGAGCTGTTTTTT. This translates into CASSPVPSTGELFF.

The chain links TRBV20-1 to TRBJ2-3; a possible D gene is TRBD2 (6 bases). Germline CDR1 and CDR2: DFQATT and SNEGSKA (reference sequence). This CDR3 comprises 12 residues. Trimming pared 5 bases from V and 8 bases from J, leaving 14 bases between. CDR3 loop: CSAGGAEVTQYF. CDR3 in DNA: TGCAGTGCTGGAGGGGCGGAAGTTACGCAGTATTTT.

This clonotype was seen a handful of times. The V call is TRBV20-1, the J call TRBJ1-5, with D perhaps TRBD1 (6 bases). Looked up from germline, CDR1 is DFQATT and CDR2 is SNEGSKA (reference sequence). The V gene lost 3 bases and the J gene lost 4 bases, with 16 bases spanning the gap. The CDR3 spans 15 residues. The CDR3 spells CSARNGGGQNQPQHF. For the CDR3, the DNA is TGCAGTGCTAGGAACGGGGGCGGACAGAATCAGCCCCAGCATTTT.

This clonotype has more than one count but fewer than ten. The rearrangement links TRBV5-1 to TRBJ1-1; 9 positions match TRBD1. This CDR3 contains 15 residues. Looked up from germline, CDR1 is SGHRS and CDR2 is YFSETQ. The ends lost 5 bases at V and 0 bases at J; junction bases unmatched: 5. CDR3 coding DNA: TGCGCCAGCAGGAGGACAGGGGCGGTGAACACTGAAGCTTTCTTT. It is translated as CASRRTGAVNTEAFF.

The chain links TRBV4-1 to TRBJ1-4, with TRBD1 matching 10 bases. The CDR3 loop spans 13 amino acids. The V gene end was trimmed by 3 bases and the J gene end by 8 bases; junction bases not matched to a gene: 0. Germline CDR1 is MGHRA and CDR2 is YSYEKL. CDR3 sequence: CASSQGQGEKLFF. The CDR3 DNA sequence: TGCGCCAGCAGCCAGGGACAGGGGGAAAAACTGTTTTTT.

This chain connects TRBV25-1 to TRBJ1-2; 7 bases line up with TRBD1. Germline values: CDR1 MGHDK, CDR2 SYGVNS. The CDR3 loop spans 17 amino acids. V gave up 0 bases and J gave up 6 bases; unmatched junction bases: 13. The CDR3 spells CASSEYEGAGSYNGYTF. The CDR3 region has the DNA TGTGCCAGCAGTGAATATGAGGGGGCGGGGTCTTACAATGGCTACACCTTC.

Only a few counts were recorded for this clonotype. The J gene is TRBJ2-3, the V gene TRBV4-1; TRBD2 matches at 10 bases. V lost 0 bases and J lost 4; bases outside the gene matches: 7. The CDR3 totals 17 residues. Germline V gene sequence: CDR1 MGHRA, CDR2 YSYEKL. The CDR3, as DNA: TGCGCCAGCAGCCAAGATCCCAGCGGGGGGGCCTCAGATACGCAGTATTTT. Protein sequence: CASSQDPSGGASDTQYF.

This clonotype was counted between two and nine times. The chain links TRBV3-1 to TRBJ2-5; D remains ambiguous. Germline CDR1 is LGHDT and CDR2 is YNNKEL (reference sequence). This CDR3 comprises 13 residues. V lost 1 base, J lost 4 bases, and 7 bases lay in between. CDR3 DNA sequence: TGTGCCAGCAGCCAAGGTCGTGGAGAGACCCAGTACTTC. Protein sequence: CASSQGRGETQYF.

The CDR3 region has the DNA TGTGCCATTTCCGGGACAGGCTACGAGCAGTACTTC. The encoded protein is CAISGTGYEQYF. The chain links TRBV10-3 to TRBJ2-7, with 8 bases identical to TRBD1. The trim removed 9 bases at V and 3 bases at J, leaving 4 bases unmatched. Per the germline V gene, CDR1 is ENHRY and CDR2 is SYGVKD. The length of the CDR3 is 12 residues.

The chain carries TRBV18 and TRBJ1-1, with 7 positions matching TRBD1. Germline V gene lookup returns CDR1 KGHSH and CDR2 LQKENI. The CDR3 has 17 amino acids. Trimming took 4 bases from V and 3 from J; bases not matched to a gene: 14. DNA of the CDR3: TGTGCCAGCTCACTCGGGACAGCATCTGCGCGTTACACTGAAGCTTTCTTT. This encodes CASSLGTASARYTEAFF.

The chain is built from TRBV2 and TRBJ1-1, with TRBD1 as a possible D gene (6 bases). The germline V gene encodes CDR1 SNHLY and CDR2 FYNNEI. With 5 bases removed from V and 2 bases from J, the gap between germline ends came to 9 bases. This CDR3 is built from 13 residues. The DNA of the CDR3 is TGTGCCAGCAGTAAGGACAGAAACACTGAAGCTTTCTTT. Protein product: CASSKDRNTEAFF.

V is TRBV12-3 or TRBV12-4 and J is TRBJ2-1; D may correspond to TRBD1 or TRBD2 (5 bases each). V lost 6 bases and J 10 bases, leaving 19 bases between the germline ends. The CDR3 is 14 amino acids. CDR3 amino acids: CASRTNPSGTEQFF. The DNA for the CDR3 is TGTGCCAGCAGAACCAACCCCTCAGGGACCGAGCAGTTCTTC.

This clonotype occurred a few times. The chain combines TRBV19 with TRBJ2-1; TRBD2 matches at 9 bases. The CDR3 contains 17 residues. Germline V CDR1 and CDR2: LNHDA, SQIVND (reference sequence). V shed 3 bases, J shed 3 bases, and the junction held 9 bases outside the gene matches. CDR3 bases: TGTGCCAGTAGTATTAATGCCGGGACTAGCCTCTACAATGAGCAGTTCTTC. This translates into CASSINAGTSLYNEQFF. Drawing the rest from reference TRBV19 and TRBJ2-1, the complete variable domain is DGGITQSPKYLFRKEGQNVTLSCEQNLNHDAMYWYRQDPGQGLRLIYYSQIVNDFQKGDIAEGYSVSREKKESFPLTVTSAQKNPTAFYLCASSINAGTSLYNEQFFGPGTRLTVL.

There are many counts of this clonotype. The chain joins TRBV7-3 to TRBJ1-6; weak D call: TRBD1 (5 bases). V gave up 3 bases and J gave up 7 bases, with 13 bases separating them. The CDR3 is made up of 15 amino acids. Germline CDR1 SGHTA, CDR2 FQGTGA. This CDR3 is CASSLTGTENSPLHF. DNA for the CDR3: TGTGCCAGCAGCTTGACCGGGACGGAGAATTCACCCCTCCACTTT.

This clonotype was detected many times. V and J are TRBV29-1 and TRBJ1-2; 8 nucleotides match TRBD1. The trim removed 1 base at V and 8 bases at J, leaving 3 bases unmatched. Germline V gene lookup returns CDR1 SQVTM and CDR2 ANQGSEA. This CDR3 spans 12 amino acids. In nucleotides, the CDR3 is TGCAGCGTTGAAGTAGACAGGGGAGGCTACACCTTC. Amino acid sequence: CSVEVDRGGYTF.

The chain combines TRBV7-2 with TRBJ2-7, with a possible D match to TRBD1 (5 bases). V dropped 7 bases and J dropped 3 bases, with 19 bases sitting between them. CDR1 SGHTA and CDR2 FQGNSA come from the germline V gene. This CDR3 region has 15 residues. CDR3 DNA: TGTGCCAGCAACTCAACCCTCCAGGGTTTCTACGAGCAGTACTTC. The encoded protein is CASNSTLQGFYEQYF.

This clonotype was counted between two and nine times. The rearrangement joins TRBV7-3 to TRBJ2-5, with TRBD2 matching 7 bases. Germline CDR1 SGHTA, CDR2 FQGTGA. CDR3 length equals 12 residues. After removal of 3 bases from V and 7 bases from J, the junction contained 2 bases not matched to a gene. The CDR3 sequence is CASSFPGGTQYF. In nucleotides, the CDR3 is TGTGCCAGCAGCTTTCCGGGGGGGACCCAGTACTTC.

This chain uses TRBV5-4 with TRBJ2-3, with D unclear. This CDR3 is 15 amino acids long. The ends were cut back, 2 bases at V and 2 bases at J, with 12 bases in the middle. CDR1 is SGHNT, CDR2 YYREEE, per germline (reference sequence). CDR3 sequence: CASSFQRPDTDTQYF. The CDR3 DNA sequence: TGTGCCAGCAGCTTTCAGCGCCCGGACACAGATACGCAGTATTTT.

This clonotype has at least ten counts. This chain uses TRBV11-2 with TRBJ1-2; D gene ambiguous. The CDR3 runs to 16 residues. CDR1 and CDR2 (germline): SGHAT, FQNNGV. V lost 4 bases, J lost 0 bases, and 15 bases lay in between. This CDR3 is CASSSGGLGANYGYTF. In DNA form, the CDR3 reads TGTGCCAGCAGCTCAGGTGGGCTGGGAGCTAACTATGGCTACACCTTC.

V is TRBV19 and J is TRBJ1-2; TRBD1 agrees at 9 bases. Germline V CDR1 and CDR2: LNHDA, SQIVND (reference sequence). With V trimmed by 7 bases and J by 6 bases, 12 bases remained unmatched. This CDR3 is built from 15 residues. In nucleotides, the CDR3 is TGTGCCAGTACTTTATCCGGGACAGGGTGGGATGGCTACACCTTC. Its protein is CASTLSGTGWDGYTF.

In its sample, this clonotype was seen many times. This sequence joins TRBV7-2 and TRBJ2-7, with unresolved D. Germline loops: CDR1 SGHTA, CDR2 FQGNSA. The germline V and J ends were trimmed by 5 bases and 7 bases, with 12 bases remaining between them. The CDR3 is 12 amino acids. The CDR3 sequence: CASSLVAVEQYF. CDR3 bases: TGTGCCAGCAGCCTAGTTGCAGTGGAGCAGTACTTC. Full variable domain (missing parts from reference TRBV7-2 and TRBJ2-7): GAGVSQSPSNKVTEKGKDVELRCDPISGHTALYWYRQSLGQGLEFLIYFQGNSAPDKSGLPSDRFSAERTGGSVSTLTIQRTQQEDSAVYLCASSLVAVEQYFGPGTRLTVT.

This chain joins TRBV15 and TRBJ1-1; D remains ambiguous. CDR1 and CDR2 from the germline V gene are LNHNV and YYDKDF (reference sequence). With 6 bases removed from V and 1 base from J, the gap between germline ends came to 12 bases. The CDR3 length is 14 residues. The CDR3 DNA is TGTGCCACCAGAGTTCGGCGGGGGAACACTGAAGCTTTCTTT. It translates to CATRVRRGNTEAFF. The variable domain in full, completed from reference TRBV15 and TRBJ1-1, reads DAMVIQNPRYQVTQFGKPVTLSCSQTLNHNVMYWYQQKSSQAPKLLFHYYDKDFNNEADTPDNFQSRRPNTSFCFLDIRSPGLGDTAMYLCATRVRRGNTEAFFGQGTRLTVV.

The chain joins TRBV9 to TRBJ1-3, with D possibly TRBD1 on 6 matching bases. Germline V gives CDR1 SGDLS, CDR2 YYNGEE. CDR3 length: 15 amino acids. V lost 3 bases, J lost 0 bases, and 10 bases lay in between. This CDR3 reads CASSERGSSGNTIYF. The CDR3 bases are TGTGCCAGCAGCGAGAGGGGGAGCTCTGGAAACACCATATATTTT.